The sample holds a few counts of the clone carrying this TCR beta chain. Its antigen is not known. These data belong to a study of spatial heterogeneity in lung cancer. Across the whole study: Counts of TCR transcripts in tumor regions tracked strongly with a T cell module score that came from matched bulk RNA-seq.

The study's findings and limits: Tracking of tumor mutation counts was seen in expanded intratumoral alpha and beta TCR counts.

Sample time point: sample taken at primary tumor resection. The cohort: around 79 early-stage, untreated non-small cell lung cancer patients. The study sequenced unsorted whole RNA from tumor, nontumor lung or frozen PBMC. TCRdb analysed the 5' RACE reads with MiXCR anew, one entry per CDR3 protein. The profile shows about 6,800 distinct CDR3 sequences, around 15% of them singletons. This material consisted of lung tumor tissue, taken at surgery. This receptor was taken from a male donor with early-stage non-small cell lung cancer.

Here the CDR3 reads CASSIAGLNYGYTF. In DNA, the CDR3 is TGTGCCAGCTCCATTGCGGGGCTTAACTATGGCTACACCTTC. The V and J genes are TRBV6-1 and TRBJ1-2, with D tentatively TRBD1 (5 bases). Germline V CDR1 and CDR2: MNHNS, SASEGT. Deletions cut 8 bases from V and 1 base from J, with 14 bases between. This CDR3 has 14 amino acids.